A selection of T cell receptor beta chains follows, all from one sample in a study of blood T cell repertoires in COVID-19. Only in-frame clones appear in the TCRdb table, and some are missing; sequencing was by immunoSEQ multiplex PCR. The sample holds under 250,000 clones, roughly four fifths seen once. The sample comprised peripheral blood. The receptors come from an older woman with acute or convalescent COVID-19. Each CDR3 is given with its conserved first and last residue.

j_call v_call cdr3_aa
TRBJ1-1 TRBV19 CASSIGRGMNTEAFF
TRBJ1-5 TRBV12-3/TRBV12-4 CASSLTGNQPQHF
TRBJ1-3 TRBV4-3 CASSQVSGSSGNTIYF
TRBJ1-1 TRBV2 CASSEAIPVEAFF
TRBJ1-1 TRBV10-3 CAISESQGGTEAFF
TRBJ1-6 TRBV27 CASSISGDDSPLHF
TRBJ2-7 TRBV5-1 CASSMTSGGATEQYF
TRBJ2-5 TRBV7-9 CASKSPGETQYF
TRBJ2-1 TRBV6-2/TRBV6-3 CASRPSGGRRNNEQFF
TRBJ1-1 TRBV1 CTSIIGGPEAFF
TRBJ2-1 TRBV7-9 CASSSAGTGGRLNEQFF
TRBJ2-5 TRBV2 CASAGGETQYF
TRBJ1-1 TRBV7-8 CASSYRTGGRAFF
TRBJ1-5 TRBV19 CASSIGQGNPQPQHF
TRBJ2-7 TRBV6-5 CASKMTSGGAYEQYF
TRBJ1-4 TRBV7-2 CASSPTEPGQTTNEKLFF
TRBJ1-2 TRBV28 CASSQNPPKINYGYTF
TRBJ1-3 TRBV10-3 CATRQPSGNTIYF
TRBJ1-1 TRBV6-6 CASSRQGVTEAFF
TRBJ1-4 TRBV6-2/TRBV6-3 CASTPGQGSAEKLFF
TRBJ2-5 TRBV18 CASSPPGQGLFGQETQYF
TRBJ1-3 TRBV6-6 CASRASSGNTIYF
TRBJ1-5 TRBV2 CASSDAGFQPQHF
TRBJ1-2 TRBV28 CASSFSGTGQLLGGYTF
TRBJ2-1 TRBV6-5 CATRETAAYNEQFF
TRBJ1-3 TRBV7-2 CASSFGDISGNTIYF
TRBJ2-7 TRBV7-9 CASSLVGSSYEQYF
TRBJ1-2 TRBV6-5 CASSYSGAAETF